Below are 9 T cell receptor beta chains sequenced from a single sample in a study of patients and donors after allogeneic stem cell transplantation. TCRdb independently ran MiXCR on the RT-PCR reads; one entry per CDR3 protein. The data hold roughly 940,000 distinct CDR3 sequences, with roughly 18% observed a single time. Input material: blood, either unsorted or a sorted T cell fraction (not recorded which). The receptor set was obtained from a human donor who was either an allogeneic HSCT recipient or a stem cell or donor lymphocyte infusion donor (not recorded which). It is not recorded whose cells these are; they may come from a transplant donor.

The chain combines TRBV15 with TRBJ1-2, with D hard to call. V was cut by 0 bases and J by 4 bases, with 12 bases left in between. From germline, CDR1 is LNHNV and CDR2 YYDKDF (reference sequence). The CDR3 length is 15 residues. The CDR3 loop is CATSRDLRGIYGYTF. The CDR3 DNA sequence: TGTGCCACCAGCAGAGATCTTAGAGGCATCTATGGCTACACCTTC.

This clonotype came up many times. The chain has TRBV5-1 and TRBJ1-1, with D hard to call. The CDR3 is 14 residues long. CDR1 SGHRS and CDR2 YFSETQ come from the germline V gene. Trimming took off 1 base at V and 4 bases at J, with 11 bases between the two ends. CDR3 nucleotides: TGCGCCAGCAGCTTGCTTCCGGGTGTCACTGAAGCTTTCTTT. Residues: CASSLLPGVTEAFF.

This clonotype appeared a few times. The CDR3 DNA reads TGCGCCAGCAGCTTGACAAGTATTGGGGCCAACGTCCTGACTTTC. It is translated as CASSLTSIGANVLTF. The chain joins TRBV5-1 to TRBJ2-6; D remains ambiguous. The germline V and J ends were trimmed by 1 base and 3 bases, with 8 bases remaining between them. The CDR3 runs 15 residues. Germline CDR1 SGHRS, CDR2 YFSETQ.

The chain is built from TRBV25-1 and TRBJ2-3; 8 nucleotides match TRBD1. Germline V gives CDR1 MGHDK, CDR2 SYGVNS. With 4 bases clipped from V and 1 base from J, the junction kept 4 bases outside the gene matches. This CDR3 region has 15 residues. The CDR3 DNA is TGTGCCAGCAGTGTATCGGGACAGGGCACAGATACGCAGTATTTT. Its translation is CASSVSGQGTDTQYF.

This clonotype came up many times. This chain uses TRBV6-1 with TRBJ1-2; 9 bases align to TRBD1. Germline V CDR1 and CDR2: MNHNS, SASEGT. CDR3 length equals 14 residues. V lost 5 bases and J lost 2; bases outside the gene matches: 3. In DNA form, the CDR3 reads TGTGCCAGCAGTACCGGGACAGGGAACTATGGCTACACCTTC. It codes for CASSTGTGNYGYTF.

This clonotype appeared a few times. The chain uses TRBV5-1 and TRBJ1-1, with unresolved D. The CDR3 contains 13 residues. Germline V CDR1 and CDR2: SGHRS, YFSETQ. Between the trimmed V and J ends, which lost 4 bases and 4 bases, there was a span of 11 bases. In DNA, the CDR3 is TGCGCCAGCAGCCCACGTCCCCTCACTGAAGCTTTCTTT. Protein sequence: CASSPRPLTEAFF.

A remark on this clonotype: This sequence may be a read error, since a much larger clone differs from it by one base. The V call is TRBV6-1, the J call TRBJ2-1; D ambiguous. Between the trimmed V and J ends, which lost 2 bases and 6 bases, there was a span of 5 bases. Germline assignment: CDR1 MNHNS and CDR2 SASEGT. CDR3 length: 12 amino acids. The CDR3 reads CASSELGNEQFF. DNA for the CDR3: TGTGCCAGCAGTGAACTGGGCAATGAGCAGTTCTTC.

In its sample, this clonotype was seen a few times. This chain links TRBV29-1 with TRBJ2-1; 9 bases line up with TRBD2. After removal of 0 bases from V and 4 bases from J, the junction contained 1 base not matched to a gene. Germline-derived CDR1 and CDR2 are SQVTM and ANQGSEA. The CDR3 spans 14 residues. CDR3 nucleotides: TGCAGCGTTGAAGATAGCGGGAGTTACAATGAGCAGTTCTTC. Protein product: CSVEDSGSYNEQFF.

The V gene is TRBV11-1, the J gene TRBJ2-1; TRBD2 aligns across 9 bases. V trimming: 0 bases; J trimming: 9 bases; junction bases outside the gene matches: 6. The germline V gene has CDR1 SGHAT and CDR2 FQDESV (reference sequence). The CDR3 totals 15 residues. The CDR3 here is CASSLARGGRSEQFF. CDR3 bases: TGTGCCAGCAGCTTAGCGCGGGGGGGCCGGAGTGAGCAGTTCTTC.